The present entry profiles one T cell receptor beta chain with its context. The data were taken from a study of patients and donors after allogeneic stem cell transplantation. TCRdb passed the RT-PCR reads through MiXCR, listing each CDR3 protein once. The sample records over 350,000 distinct CDR3 sequences, roughly 17% being singletons. Material for sequencing was blood, either unsorted or a sorted T cell fraction (not recorded which). The sequence derives from a human donor who was either an allogeneic HSCT recipient or a stem cell or donor lymphocyte infusion donor (not recorded which). It is not recorded whose cells these are; they may come from a transplant donor.

This chain's CDR3 is CASSLGQSFEQYF. DNA for the CDR3: TGCGCCAGCAGCTTGGGGCAGAGTTTCGAGCAGTACTTC. The chain couples TRBV5-1 to TRBJ2-7; no reliable D call. V shed 0 bases and J shed 6 bases, with 10 bases lying between them. Germline V gene sequence: CDR1 SGHRS, CDR2 YFSETQ. The CDR3 runs 13 residues.